Listed below are T cell receptor beta chains from one sample, sequenced in a study of T cell responses to AZD1222 COVID-19 vaccine. Some clones are missing from TCRdb's copy, which holds only in-frame ones; the method was immunoSEQ multiplex PCR. The sample has roughly 110,000 clones, 90% to 95% seen once; the top ten hold 5% to 8%. Sample: peripheral blood, taken 28 days after the second AZD1222 dose. These receptors all come from an adult who received the AZD1222 COVID-19 vaccine. Each CDR3 is given with its conserved first and last residue. A D gene is named only where the DNA matches it firmly. Expanded clones are given a class, and other clones once, few, many or no size at all.

size	D	V	J	CDR3	DNA
-	TRBD1	TRBV18	TRBJ2-3	CASSRDRTDTQYF	TGTGCCAGCTCTCGGGACAGGACAGATACGCAGTATTTT
-	-	TRBV20-1	TRBJ2-5	CSARRTDRPYF	TGCAGTGCCCGCCGAACCGACAGACCGTACTTC
-	-	TRBV19	TRBJ2-1	CASSLRTPRGSNEQFF	TGTGCCAGTAGTCTTAGGACGCCGAGGGGCAGCAATGAGCAGTTCTTC
-	TRBD2	TRBV27	TRBJ2-7	CASSPLLAGGMAYEQYF	TGTGCCAGCAGTCCCCTACTAGCGGGAGGGATGGCCTACGAGCAGTACTTC
-	-	TRBV3-1/TRBV3-2	TRBJ2-7	CASSQDWSGTYEQYF	TGTGCCAGCAGCCAAGATTGGTCAGGGACCTACGAGCAGTACTTC
once	-	TRBV5-4	TRBJ1-2	CASSLGFDGYTF	TGTGCCAGCAGCTTGGGTTTCGACGGCTACACCTTC
-	TRBD1	TRBV6-5	TRBJ1-6	CASSRGQGANSPLHF	TGTGCCAGCAGTAGGGGACAGGGGGCTAATTCACCCCTCCACTTT
-	-	TRBV10-1	TRBJ1-4	CASSRNGPNEKLFF	TGCGCCAGCAGCCGGAACGGGCCTAATGAAAAACTGTTTTTT
-	-	TRBV10-3	TRBJ1-1	CAIRPDTSEAFF	TGTGCCATCAGGCCTGACACGTCCGAAGCTTTCTTT
-	TRBD1	TRBV6-5	TRBJ2-7	CASSYSGQGYEQYF	TGTGCCAGCAGTTACTCGGGACAGGGCTACGAGCAGTACTTC
once	TRBD1	TRBV18	TRBJ1-6	CASSQGGQVGSPLHF	TGTGCCAGCTCACAAGGGGGACAGGTCGGTTCACCCCTCCACTTT
-	-	TRBV5-6	TRBJ1-1	CASSLSGEAFF	TGTGCCAGCAGCTTGTCTGGTGAAGCTTTCTTT
-	-	TRBV27	TRBJ2-1	CASSPSRARPHNEQFF	TGTGCCAGCAGTCCTAGCCGAGCGAGGCCTCACAATGAGCAGTTCTTC
-	TRBD2	TRBV4-3	TRBJ2-1	CASSQTSGGGSYNEQFF	TGCGCCAGCAGCCAAACCTCAGGCGGGGGGTCCTACAATGAGCAGTTCTTC
-	-	TRBV11-2	TRBJ1-6	CASSLTTRGSPLHF	TGTGCCAGCAGCCTTACTACTCGGGGATCACCCCTCCACTTT
-	TRBD1	TRBV7-9	TRBJ1-2	CASSLAGTAERYTF	TGTGCCAGCAGCTTAGCCGGGACAGCAGAACGCTACACCTTC
once	-	TRBV24-1	TRBJ2-1	CATKDADSYNEQFF	TGTGCCACCAAAGACGCGGACTCCTACAATGAGCAGTTCTTC
-	-	TRBV9	TRBJ2-1	CASSVGGGEQFF	TGTGCCAGCAGCGTAGGAGGAGGAGAGCAGTTCTTC
-	TRBD1	TRBV7-9	TRBJ2-1	CASSPDRGLLGEQFF	TGTGCCAGCAGCCCCGACAGGGGGTTGTTGGGTGAGCAGTTCTTC
-	-	TRBV3-1/TRBV3-2	TRBJ1-2	CASSQAGLGGYTF	TGTGCCAGCAGCCAAGCCGGGCTCGGGGGCTACACCTTC
-	TRBD1	TRBV6-2/TRBV6-3	TRBJ1-1	CASSPTTGLGTEAFF	TGTGCCAGCAGTCCCACGACAGGGCTGGGTACTGAAGCTTTCTTT
-	-	TRBV5-6	TRBJ1-2	CASSLEWGSTYGYTF	TGTGCCAGCAGCTTGGAGTGGGGCTCCACCTATGGCTACACCTTC
few	TRBD1	TRBV2	TRBJ1-6	CASRRTGGADSPLHF	TGTGCCAGCAGAAGGACAGGGGGAGCGGATTCACCCCTCCACTTT
-	-	TRBV5-1	TRBJ2-3	CASSLGGRLADTQYF	TGCGCCAGCAGCTTGGGGGGACGCCTCGCGGATACGCAGTATTTT
once	-	TRBV5-1	TRBJ2-1	CASSLVGEQFF	TGCGCCAGCAGCTTGGTCGGTGAGCAGTTCTTC
medium-sized	-	TRBV2	TRBJ1-5	CASEAWGLEQPQHF	TGTGCCAGCGAGGCGTGGGGGCTAGAACAGCCCCAGCATTTT
-	-	TRBV14	TRBJ1-2	CASSPDYYGYTF	TGTGCCAGCAGCCCAGACTACTATGGCTACACCTTC
-	-	TRBV15	TRBJ1-1	CATSVTMNTEAFF	TGTGCCACCAGCGTAACGATGAACACTGAAGCTTTCTTT
-	-	TRBV7-2	TRBJ1-4	CASSLAGARNEKLFF	TGTGCCAGCAGCTTAGCGGGGGCCCGTAATGAAAAACTGTTTTTT
-	TRBD1	TRBV4-1	TRBJ2-7	CASSWTGDTYEQYF	TGCGCCAGCAGCTGGACAGGGGACACCTACGAGCAGTACTTC
-	-	TRBV6-5	TRBJ1-2	CASSLTANYGYTF	TGTGCCAGCAGTTTGACAGCCAATTATGGCTACACCTTC
-	TRBD1	TRBV19	TRBJ1-1	CASSISRDRSNEAFF	TGTGCCAGTAGTATCTCCCGGGACAGAAGTAATGAAGCTTTCTTT
-	-	TRBV12-3/TRBV12-4	TRBJ1-1	CASSLGASTEAFF	TGTGCCAGCAGCTTGGGGGCCAGCACTGAAGCTTTCTTT
once	-	TRBV11-3	TRBJ2-7	CASSLGGSYEQYF	TGTGCCAGCAGCTTAGGTGGCTCCTACGAGCAGTACTTC
once	-	TRBV6-5	TRBJ1-2	CASSLGPYGYTF	TGTGCCAGCAGCCTGGGACCATATGGCTACACCTTC
-	TRBD1	TRBV15	TRBJ2-3	CATSKGQATDTQYF	TGTGCCACCAGCAAAGGACAGGCGACAGATACGCAGTATTTT
-	TRBD2	TRBV19	TRBJ2-7	CASSARGVRYEQYF	TGTGCCAGTAGTGCCCGGGGGGTTCGGTACGAGCAGTACTTC